These 21 T cell receptor beta chains came from one sample sequenced in a study of beta chain features in type 1 diabetes. Since all of the isolated RNA was reverse transcribed, expressed TCRB transcripts were what got sequenced. Clones were sequenced by immunoSEQ multiplex PCR, and TCRdb holds only the in-frame ones, with some missing. Of 500,000 to 650,000 clones listed, 12% were seen once; the top ten hold around 0.12%. No antigen is known for these receptors. General study results and limits: Within each of all four CD4+ subsets, Type 1 diabetes patients had TCRB CDR3s that were moderately but significantly shorter.

The sample taken for sequencing was naive CD4+ T cells from blood. Source of these receptors: a man aged 30 to 45 with type 1 diabetes.

This clone was counted a few times. Other DNA sequences of this sample code for an identical CDR3. This sequence joins TRBV7-9 and TRBJ2-5; D is unresolved. V lost 1 base and J lost 8, with 5 bases in between. Germline-derived CDR1 and CDR2 are SEHNR and FQNEAQ (reference sequence). The CDR3 runs 11 residues. The DNA for the CDR3 is TGTGCCAGCAGCTTAGTTGAAACCCAGTACTTC. It translates to CASSLVETQYF.

The CDR3 DNA reads as TGCAGCGTCCTATATGTGAGGGGACCCCGCACGGAGACCCAGTACTTC. Translation: CSVLYVRGPRTETQYF. V gene TRBV29-1 combines with J gene TRBJ2-5, with D perhaps given as TRBD1 or TRBD2 (5 bases each). CDR3 length equals 16 residues. Deletions cut 6 bases from V and 5 bases from J, with 25 bases between. Germline loops: CDR1 SQVTM, CDR2 ANQGSEA.

The chain links TRBV6-6 to TRBJ2-5; a weak D match, TRBD1 (6 bases). CDR1 MNHNY and CDR2 SVGAGI come from the germline V gene (reference sequence). Trimming cost V 5 bases and J 0 bases, with 10 bases left between them. This CDR3 spans 14 amino acids. CDR3 residues: CASSIQGHQETQYF. For the CDR3, the DNA is TGTGCCAGCAGTATTCAGGGGCACCAAGAGACCCAGTACTTC.

The V gene is TRBV9, the J gene TRBJ2-1; tentatively, D is TRBD1 (6 bases). The V gene lost 2 bases and the J gene lost 4 bases, with 13 bases spanning the gap. This CDR3 contains 15 residues. The germline CDR1 and CDR2 sequences are SGDLS and YYNGEE. The chain's CDR3 is CASSVRDNSYNEQFF. Written as DNA, the CDR3 is TGTGCCAGCAGCGTTCGGGACAACTCTTACAATGAGCAGTTCTTC.

V and J are TRBV7-2 and TRBJ2-1, with 10 bases identical to TRBD2. V lost 5 bases, J lost 8 bases, and 12 bases stayed unmatched. This CDR3 contains 16 residues. Germline lookup yields CDR1 SGHTA and CDR2 FQGNSA. In nucleotides, the CDR3 is TGTGCCAGCAGCGGCCGACTAGCGGGTCTCCTACATGAGCAGTTCTTC. It translates to CASSGRLAGLLHEQFF.

This clone was observed a few times. This chain links TRBV7-9 with TRBJ1-2; 8 nucleotides match TRBD1. V trimming: 4 bases; J trimming: 5 bases; junction bases outside the gene matches: 9. The CDR3 spans 15 residues. Germline CDR1 is SEHNR and CDR2 is FQNEAQ (reference sequence). In DNA form, the CDR3 reads TGTGCCAGCAGCTCGGACAGGGAGAAGATTTATGGCTACACCTTC. Protein product: CASSSDREKIYGYTF.

This clone occurred a few times. The chain links TRBV6-1 to TRBJ1-1, with TRBD1 as a possible D gene (5 bases). V was trimmed by 7 bases and J by 0 bases, leaving 15 bases between them. Germline V lookup: CDR1 MNHNS, CDR2 SASEGT. This CDR3 comprises 15 residues. CDR3 DNA: TGTGCCAGCACCCTCTTGGGACCGATGAACACTGAAGCTTTCTTT. This encodes CASTLLGPMNTEAFF.

This clone has just a few counts. The CDR3 region has the DNA TGTGCCAGCAGCTTAGCGTTTGGGGGCGGCACTGAAGCTTTCTTT. Translating gives CASSLAFGGGTEAFF. The gene calls are TRBV7-2 and TRBJ1-1; maybe TRBD1 (6 bases). The length of the CDR3 is 15 residues. Trimming took off 0 bases at V and 4 bases at J, with 12 bases between the two ends. The V gene's germline CDR1 is SGHTA and CDR2 FQGNSA.

V and J are TRBV15 and TRBJ2-5; 10 nucleotides match TRBD1. Germline V gene data show CDR1 as LNHNV and CDR2 as YYDKDF (reference sequence). Trimming at V came to 0 bases and at J to 5 bases, leaving 3 bases not matched to a gene. The CDR3 contains 15 residues. CDR3 DNA: TGTGCCACCAGCAGAGATAGGACAGGGGGGGAGACCCAGTACTTC. Translating gives CATSRDRTGGETQYF.

This clone has just a few counts. V gene TRBV9 combines with J gene TRBJ2-2; 13 bases match TRBD2. Looked up from germline, CDR1 is SGDLS and CDR2 is YYNGEE. V lost 0 bases to trimming and J lost 1 base; unmatched junction nucleotides: 3. The CDR3 consists of 18 residues. The CDR3 region is CASSVGGLAGLNTGELFF. The CDR3 DNA follows: TGTGCCAGCAGCGTAGGGGGACTAGCGGGGCTGAACACCGGGGAGCTGTTTTTT.

The chain couples TRBV11-3 to TRBJ1-1, with D unclear. Per the germline V gene, CDR1 is SGHNT and CDR2 is YENEEA. V was cut by 8 bases and J by 0 bases, with 10 bases left in between. The CDR3 is made up of 13 amino acids. The DNA for the CDR3 is TGTGCCAGCCGGGAGGTTATGAACACTGAAGCTTTCTTT. Amino acid sequence: CASREVMNTEAFF.

This clone appeared a few times. The CDR3 nucleotides are TGTGCCAGCAGCTTGGTGGGACAGGGGTACCACAATGAGCAGTTCTTC. Protein product: CASSLVGQGYHNEQFF. This chain joins TRBV5-6 and TRBJ2-1; 10 nucleotides align to TRBD1. In germline, CDR1 is SGHDT, CDR2 YYEEEE. The CDR3 runs to 16 residues. Trimming at V came to 0 bases and at J to 5 bases, leaving 5 bases not matched to a gene.

This clone was counted only a few times. The CDR3 spells CASSPRTGLDYGYTF. CDR3 coding DNA: TGTGCCAGCAGCCCACGGACAGGATTGGACTATGGCTACACCTTC. V is TRBV7-2 and J is TRBJ1-2, with 7 positions matching TRBD1. V shed 5 bases and J 3 bases; nucleotides not matched to a gene: 9. There are 15 residues in the CDR3. Germline-derived CDR1 and CDR2 are SGHTA and FQGNSA.

This clone was found a few times. This sequence joins TRBV4-3 and TRBJ1-3; D remains ambiguous. Germline V gene sequence: CDR1 LGHNA, CDR2 YSLEER. The V gene lost 0 bases and the J gene lost 7 bases, with 10 bases spanning the gap. The CDR3 sequence is 14 residues long. CDR3 nucleotides: TGCGCCAGCAGCCAAGAAGGGTACTCGAACACCATATATTTT. Translation: CASSQEGYSNTIYF.

With respect to this clone: Other DNA sequences of this sample code for an identical CDR3. CDR3 amino acids: CASSLVGQGYEQYF. As DNA, the CDR3 is TGTGCCAGCAGCTTAGTGGGACAGGGGTACGAGCAGTACTTC. This chain joins TRBV11-2 and TRBJ2-7; 10 bases are shared with TRBD1. The CDR3 runs 14 residues. Germline CDR1 SGHAT, CDR2 FQNNGV. The V gene end was trimmed by 1 base and the J gene end by 4 bases; junction bases not matched to a gene: 1.

J is TRBJ1-2 and V is TRBV7-8; 8 bases line up with TRBD1. The CDR3 is made up of 14 amino acids. The germline V gene has CDR1 SGHVS and CDR2 FQNEAQ. J lost 5 bases, V lost 4 bases, and 6 bases had no gene match. CDR3 residues: CASSSGGVGYGYTF. The CDR3 nucleotides are TGTGCCAGCAGCTCAGGGGGCGTAGGATATGGCTACACCTTC.

The V and J genes are TRBV21-1 and TRBJ1-5. TRBV21-1 is a known pseudogene. This CDR3 spans 10 amino acids. The CDR3 loop reads CARIGQPQHF. The CDR3 nucleotides read TGTGCCCGTATAGGTCAGCCCCAGCATTTT.

This clone was observed at least ten times. This chain joins TRBV4-2 and TRBJ1-3, with D hard to call. The CDR3 loop spans 15 amino acids. Germline V CDR1 and CDR2: LGHNA, YNFKEQ. V lost 0 bases and J 0 bases, leaving 6 bases between the germline ends. The CDR3 bases are TGTGCCAGCAGCCAAGATGTGGGCTCTGGAAACACCATATATTTT. Protein product: CASSQDVGSGNTIYF.

J is TRBJ2-7 and V is TRBV29-1; 7 bases are shared with TRBD1. The CDR3 loop spans 15 amino acids. The germline CDR1 and CDR2 sequences are SQVTM and ANQGSEA. V trimming: 0 bases; J trimming: 2 bases; junction bases outside the gene matches: 7. The CDR3: CSVEDRRGLAYEQYF. The CDR3 DNA sequence: TGCAGCGTTGAAGATCGAAGGGGGCTGGCCTACGAGCAGTACTTC.

This clone has just a few counts. The rearrangement links TRBV9 to TRBJ1-2, with a possible D match to TRBD1 (6 bases). V lost 1 base and J 3 bases, leaving 13 bases between the germline ends. The CDR3 extends over 15 amino acids. The germline V gene has CDR1 SGDLS and CDR2 YYNGEE. The CDR3: CASSVQQGGDYGYTF. CDR3 coding DNA: TGTGCCAGCAGCGTACAACAGGGCGGGGACTATGGCTACACCTTC. The variable domain in full, completed from reference TRBV9 and TRBJ1-2, reads DSGVTQTPKHLITATGQRVTLRCSPRSGDLSVYWYQQSLDQGLQFLIQYYNGEERAKGNILERFSAQQFPDLHSELNLSSLELGDSALYFCASSVQQGGDYGYTFGSGTRLTVV.

The chain employs TRBV5-6 and TRBJ2-5; 9 positions match TRBD2. Germline V lookup: CDR1 SGHDT, CDR2 YYEEEE. With 0 bases clipped from V and 6 bases from J, the junction kept 15 bases outside the gene matches. The CDR3 is 18 residues long. For the CDR3, the DNA is TGTGCCAGCAGCTTGGCCTTGGGTAGCGGGGGCGCCTGGCAGACCCAGTACTTC. Translated, it gives CASSLALGSGGAWQTQYF.